The T cell receptor beta chain described here comes from a study of shared clonotypes between healthy human individuals. V shed 1 base and J shed 1 base, with 4 bases lying between them. Germline loops: CDR1 SGHNT, CDR2 YENEEA. The CDR3 runs 13 residues. Adult donors, all healthy and HIV-negative, had no recent acute infections or vaccinations. Donors comprised only Caucasian adults living in Nashville, Tennessee. This was a deep-level run. In the original workflow: Owing to the provision of junction-only sequences devoid of quality scores by immunoSEQ, filtering differed. Profiled with immunoSEQ multiplex PCR; TCRdb holds only in-frame clones, not every one. That table is the source of V, J and clone size, and D and trimming were worked out from the DNA. Of about half a million clones in the sample, 70% to 85% were seen once.

This receptor was identified in a woman aged 40 to 55 in good health. Some clones in this sample may be carry-over from other donors' samples. This sequence joins TRBV11-3 and TRBJ1-1, with D unresolved. Sequences were obtained from PBMCs. CDR3 sequence reads: CASSLGSNTEAFF. The CDR3 bases are TGTGCCAGCAGCTTAGGATCGAACACTGAAGCTTTCTTT. Complete variable domain (other parts from reference TRBV11-3 and TRBJ1-1): EAGVVQSPRYKIIEKKQPVAFWCNPISGHNTLYWYLQNLGQGPELLIRYENEEAVDDSQLPKDRFSAERLKGVDSTLKIQPAELGDSAVYLCASSLGSNTEAFFGQGTRLTVV.